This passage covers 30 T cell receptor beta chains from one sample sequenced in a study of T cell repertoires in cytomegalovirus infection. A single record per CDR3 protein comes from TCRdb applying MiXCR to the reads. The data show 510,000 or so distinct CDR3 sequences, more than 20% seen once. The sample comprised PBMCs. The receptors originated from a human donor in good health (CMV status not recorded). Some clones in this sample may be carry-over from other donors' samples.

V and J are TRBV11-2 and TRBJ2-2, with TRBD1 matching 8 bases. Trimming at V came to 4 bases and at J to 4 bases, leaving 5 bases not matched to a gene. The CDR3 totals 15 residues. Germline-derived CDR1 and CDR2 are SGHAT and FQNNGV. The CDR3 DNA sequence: TGTGCCAGCAGCTCAGGGGACAGGTTCACCGGGGAGCTGTTTTTT. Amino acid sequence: CASSSGDRFTGELFF.

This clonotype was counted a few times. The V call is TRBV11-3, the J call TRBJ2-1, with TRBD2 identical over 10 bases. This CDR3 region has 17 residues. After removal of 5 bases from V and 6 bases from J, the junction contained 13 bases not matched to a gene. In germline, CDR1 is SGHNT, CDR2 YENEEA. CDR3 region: CASSRRSQREGRNEQFF. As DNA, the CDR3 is TGTGCCAGCAGCCGACGCTCCCAGCGGGAGGGCCGCAATGAGCAGTTCTTC.

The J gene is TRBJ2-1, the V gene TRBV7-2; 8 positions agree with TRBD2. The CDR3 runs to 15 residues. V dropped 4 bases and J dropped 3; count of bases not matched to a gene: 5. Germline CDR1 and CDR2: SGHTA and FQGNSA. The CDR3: CASSSRLANYNEQFF. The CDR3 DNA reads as TGTGCCAGCAGCTCCCGACTAGCGAACTACAATGAGCAGTTCTTC.

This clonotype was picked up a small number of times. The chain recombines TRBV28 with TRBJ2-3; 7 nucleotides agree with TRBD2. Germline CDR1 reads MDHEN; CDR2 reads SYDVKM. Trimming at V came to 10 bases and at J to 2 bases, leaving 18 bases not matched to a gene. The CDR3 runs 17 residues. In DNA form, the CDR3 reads TGTGCCATACAAAGCGGGGCTATAGGGGAATACACAGATACGCAGTATTTT. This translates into CAIQSGAIGEYTDTQYF.

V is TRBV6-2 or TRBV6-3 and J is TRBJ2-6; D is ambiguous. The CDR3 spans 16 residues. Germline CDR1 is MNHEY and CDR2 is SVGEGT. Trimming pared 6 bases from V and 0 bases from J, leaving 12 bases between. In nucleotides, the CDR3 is TGTGCCAGCAGCGGTGGCAGCTTCTCTGGGGCCAACGTCCTGACTTTC. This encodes CASSGGSFSGANVLTF.

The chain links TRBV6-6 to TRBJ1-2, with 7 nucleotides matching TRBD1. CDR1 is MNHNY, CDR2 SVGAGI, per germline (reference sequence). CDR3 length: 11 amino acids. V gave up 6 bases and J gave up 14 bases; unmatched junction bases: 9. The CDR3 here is CASRRTGAGTF. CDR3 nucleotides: TGTGCCAGCAGGCGGACAGGTGCGGGTACCTTC.

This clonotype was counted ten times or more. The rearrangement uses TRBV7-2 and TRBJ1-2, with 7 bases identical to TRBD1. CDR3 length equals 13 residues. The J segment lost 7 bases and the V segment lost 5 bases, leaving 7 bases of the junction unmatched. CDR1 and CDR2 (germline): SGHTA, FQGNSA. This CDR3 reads CASSGDRARGYTF. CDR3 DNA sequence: TGTGCCAGCAGCGGAGACAGGGCTCGTGGCTACACCTTC.

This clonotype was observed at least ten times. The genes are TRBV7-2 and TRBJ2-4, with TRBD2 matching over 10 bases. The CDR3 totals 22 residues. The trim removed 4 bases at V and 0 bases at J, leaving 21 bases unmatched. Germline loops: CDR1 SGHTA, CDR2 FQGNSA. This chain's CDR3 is CASSSALFGTSATLGAKNIQYF. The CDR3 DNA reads TGTGCCAGCAGCTCCGCCCTATTTGGGACTAGCGCGACTCTAGGAGCCAAAAACATTCAGTACTTC. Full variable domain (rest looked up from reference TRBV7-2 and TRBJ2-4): GAGVSQSPSNKVTEKGKDVELRCDPISGHTALYWYRQSLGQGLEFLIYFQGNSAPDKSGLPSDRFSAERTGGSVSTLTIQRTQQEDSAVYLCASSSALFGTSATLGAKNIQYFGAGTRLSVL.

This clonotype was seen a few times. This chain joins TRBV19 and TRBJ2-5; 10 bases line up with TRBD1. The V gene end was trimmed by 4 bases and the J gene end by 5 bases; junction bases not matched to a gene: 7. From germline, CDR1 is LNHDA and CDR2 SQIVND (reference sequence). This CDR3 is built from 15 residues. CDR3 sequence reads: CASSTGQGDMETQYF. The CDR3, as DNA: TGTGCCAGTAGTACCGGACAGGGGGATATGGAGACCCAGTACTTC.

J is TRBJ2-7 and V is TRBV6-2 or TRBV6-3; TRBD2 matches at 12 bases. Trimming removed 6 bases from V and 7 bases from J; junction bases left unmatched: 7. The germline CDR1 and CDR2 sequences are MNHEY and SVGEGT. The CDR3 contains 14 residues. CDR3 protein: CASSETSGSREQYV. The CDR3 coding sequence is TGTGCCAGCAGCGAGACTAGCGGGAGTAGGGAGCAGTACGTC.

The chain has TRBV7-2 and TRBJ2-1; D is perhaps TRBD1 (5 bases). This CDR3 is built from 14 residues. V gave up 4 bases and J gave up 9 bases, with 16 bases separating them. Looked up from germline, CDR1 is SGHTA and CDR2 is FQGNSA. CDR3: CASSSRGLDSEQFF. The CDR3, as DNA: TGTGCCAGCAGCTCAAGGGGCCTTGATAGTGAGCAGTTCTTC.

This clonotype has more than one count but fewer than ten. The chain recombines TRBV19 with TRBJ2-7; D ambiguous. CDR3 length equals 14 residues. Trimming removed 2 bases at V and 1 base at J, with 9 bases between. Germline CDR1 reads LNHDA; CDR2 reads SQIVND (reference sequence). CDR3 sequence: CASSIWATSYEQYF. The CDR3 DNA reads TGTGCCAGTAGTATATGGGCTACGTCCTACGAGCAGTACTTC.

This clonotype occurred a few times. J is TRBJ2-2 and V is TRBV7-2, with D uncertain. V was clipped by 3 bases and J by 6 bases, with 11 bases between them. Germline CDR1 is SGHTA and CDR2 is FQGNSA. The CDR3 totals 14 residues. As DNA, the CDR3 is TGTGCCAGCAGCTTGCTCCTCGTTGCCGGGGAGCTGTTTTTT. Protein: CASSLLLVAGELFF.

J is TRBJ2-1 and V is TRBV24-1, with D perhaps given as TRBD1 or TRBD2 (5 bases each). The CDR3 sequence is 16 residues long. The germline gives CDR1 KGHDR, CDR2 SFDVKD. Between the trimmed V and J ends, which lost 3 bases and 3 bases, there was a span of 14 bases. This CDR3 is CATSDLGQGSYNEQFF. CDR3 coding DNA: TGTGCCACCAGTGATCTTGGACAAGGGAGCTACAATGAGCAGTTCTTC.

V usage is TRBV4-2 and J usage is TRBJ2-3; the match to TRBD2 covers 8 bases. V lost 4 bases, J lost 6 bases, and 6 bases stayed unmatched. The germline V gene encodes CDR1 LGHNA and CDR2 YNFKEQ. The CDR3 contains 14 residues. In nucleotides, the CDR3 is TGTGCCAGCAGCCCTGAGCGGGAGTCGGATACGCAGTATTTT. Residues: CASSPERESDTQYF.

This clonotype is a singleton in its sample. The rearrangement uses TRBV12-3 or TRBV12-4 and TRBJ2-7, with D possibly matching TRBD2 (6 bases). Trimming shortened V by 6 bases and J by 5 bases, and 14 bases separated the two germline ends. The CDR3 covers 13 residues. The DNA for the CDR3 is TGTGCCAGCAGCCCCGGAGGGAGGCACGAGCAGTACTTC. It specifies CASSPGGRHEQYF.

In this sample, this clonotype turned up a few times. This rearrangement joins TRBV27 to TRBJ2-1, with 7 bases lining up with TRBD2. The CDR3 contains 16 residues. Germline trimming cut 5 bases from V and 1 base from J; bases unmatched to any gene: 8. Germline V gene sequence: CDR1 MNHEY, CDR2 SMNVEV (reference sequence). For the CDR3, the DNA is TGTGCCAGCAGTCCACTTACCGGGGGGTCCTACAATGAGCAGTTCTTC. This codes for CASSPLTGGSYNEQFF.

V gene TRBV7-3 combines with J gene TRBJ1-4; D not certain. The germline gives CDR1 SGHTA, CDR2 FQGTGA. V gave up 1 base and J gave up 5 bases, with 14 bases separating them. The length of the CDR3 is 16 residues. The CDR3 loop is CASSLKGGGGNEKLFF. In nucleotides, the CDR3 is TGTGCCAGCAGCTTAAAAGGAGGCGGTGGGAATGAAAAACTGTTTTTT.

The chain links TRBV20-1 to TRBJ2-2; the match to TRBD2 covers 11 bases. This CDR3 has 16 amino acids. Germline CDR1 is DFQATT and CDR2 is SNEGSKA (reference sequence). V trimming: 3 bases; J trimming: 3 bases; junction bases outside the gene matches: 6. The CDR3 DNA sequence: TGCAGTGCTAGTGGTACTAGCGGGAGATACACCGGGGAGCTGTTTTTT. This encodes CSASGTSGRYTGELFF.

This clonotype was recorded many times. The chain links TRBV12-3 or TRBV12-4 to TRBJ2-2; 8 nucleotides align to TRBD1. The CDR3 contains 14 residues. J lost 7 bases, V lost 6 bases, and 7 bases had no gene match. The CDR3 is CASRPTGANGELFF. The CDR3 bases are TGTGCCAGCAGACCGACAGGGGCGAACGGGGAGCTGTTTTTT.

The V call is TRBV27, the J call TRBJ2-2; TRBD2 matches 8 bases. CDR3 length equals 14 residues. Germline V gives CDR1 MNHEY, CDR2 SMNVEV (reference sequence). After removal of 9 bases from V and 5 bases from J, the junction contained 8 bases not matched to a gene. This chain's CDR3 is CASRAGVETGELFF. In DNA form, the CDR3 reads TGTGCCAGTAGAGCGGGAGTAGAAACCGGGGAGCTGTTTTTT.

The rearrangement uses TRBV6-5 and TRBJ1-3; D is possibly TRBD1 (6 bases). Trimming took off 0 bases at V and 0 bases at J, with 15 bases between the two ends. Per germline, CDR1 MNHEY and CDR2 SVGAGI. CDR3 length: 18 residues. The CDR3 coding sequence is TGTGCCAGCAGTTACTCCTTGGGACATCTTCACTCTGGAAACACCATATATTTT. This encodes CASSYSLGHLHSGNTIYF.

The CDR3 DNA reads TGTGCCAGCAGCCCCGAGACTAGCTCAGGATACAATGAGCAGTTCTTC. Amino acid sequence: CASSPETSSGYNEQFF. The V gene is TRBV11-2, the J gene TRBJ2-1; 7 positions match TRBD2. The V gene end was trimmed by 5 bases and the J gene end by 4 bases; junction bases not matched to a gene: 11. The CDR3 covers 16 residues. Germline CDR1 and CDR2: SGHAT and FQNNGV.

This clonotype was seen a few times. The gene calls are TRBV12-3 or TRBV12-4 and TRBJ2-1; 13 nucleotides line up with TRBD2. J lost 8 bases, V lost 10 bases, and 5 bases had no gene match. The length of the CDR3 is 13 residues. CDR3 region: CANGLAGAHEQFF. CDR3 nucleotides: TGTGCCAATGGACTAGCGGGAGCGCATGAGCAGTTCTTC.

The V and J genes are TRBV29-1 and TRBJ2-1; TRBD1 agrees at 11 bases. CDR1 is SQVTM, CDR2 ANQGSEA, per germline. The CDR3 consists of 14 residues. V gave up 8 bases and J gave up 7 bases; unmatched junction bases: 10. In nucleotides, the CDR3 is TGCAGCTTCATAGGACAGGGGGCAAGGAATGAGCAGTTCTTC. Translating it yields CSFIGQGARNEQFF.

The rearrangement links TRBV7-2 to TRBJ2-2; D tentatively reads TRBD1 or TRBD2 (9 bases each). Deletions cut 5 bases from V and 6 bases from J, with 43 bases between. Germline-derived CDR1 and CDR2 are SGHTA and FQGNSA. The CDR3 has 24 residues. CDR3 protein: CASSATGTGPLRAGGPLGPGELFF. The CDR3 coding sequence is TGTGCCAGCAGCGCGACCGGGACAGGGCCGTTACGGGCGGGAGGGCCACTTGGGCCCGGGGAGCTGTTTTTT.

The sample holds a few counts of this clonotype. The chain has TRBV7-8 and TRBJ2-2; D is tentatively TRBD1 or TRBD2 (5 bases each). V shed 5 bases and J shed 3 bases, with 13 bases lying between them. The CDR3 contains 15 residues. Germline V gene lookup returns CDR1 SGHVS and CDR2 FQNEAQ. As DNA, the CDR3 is TGTGCCAGCAGCCGGGGACGGATATACACCGGGGAGCTGTTTTTT. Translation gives CASSRGRIYTGELFF.

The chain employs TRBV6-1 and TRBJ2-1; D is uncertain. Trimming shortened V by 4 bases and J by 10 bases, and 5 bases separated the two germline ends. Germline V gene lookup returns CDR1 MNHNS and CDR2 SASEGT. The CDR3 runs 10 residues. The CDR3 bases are TGTGCCAGCAGTGGGTCAGAGCAGTTCTTC. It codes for CASSGSEQFF.

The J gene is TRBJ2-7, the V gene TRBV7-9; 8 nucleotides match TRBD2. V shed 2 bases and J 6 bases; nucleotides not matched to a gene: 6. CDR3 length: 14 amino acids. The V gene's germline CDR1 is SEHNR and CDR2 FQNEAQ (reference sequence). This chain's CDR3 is CASSLSGSWGEQYF. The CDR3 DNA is TGTGCCAGCAGCTTAAGCGGGAGTTGGGGCGAGCAGTACTTC. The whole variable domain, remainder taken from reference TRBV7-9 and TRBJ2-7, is DTGVSQNPRHKITKRGQNVTFRCDPISEHNRLYWYRQTLGQGPEFLTYFQNEAQLEKSRLLSDRFSAERPKGSFSTLEIQRTEQGDSAMYLCASSLSGSWGEQYFGPGTRLTVT.

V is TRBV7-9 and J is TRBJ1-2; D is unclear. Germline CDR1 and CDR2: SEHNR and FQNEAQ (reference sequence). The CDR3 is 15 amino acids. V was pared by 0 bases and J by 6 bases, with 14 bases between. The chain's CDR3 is CASSLAEAGLNGYTF. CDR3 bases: TGTGCCAGCAGCTTAGCGGAGGCGGGGTTGAATGGCTACACCTTC.